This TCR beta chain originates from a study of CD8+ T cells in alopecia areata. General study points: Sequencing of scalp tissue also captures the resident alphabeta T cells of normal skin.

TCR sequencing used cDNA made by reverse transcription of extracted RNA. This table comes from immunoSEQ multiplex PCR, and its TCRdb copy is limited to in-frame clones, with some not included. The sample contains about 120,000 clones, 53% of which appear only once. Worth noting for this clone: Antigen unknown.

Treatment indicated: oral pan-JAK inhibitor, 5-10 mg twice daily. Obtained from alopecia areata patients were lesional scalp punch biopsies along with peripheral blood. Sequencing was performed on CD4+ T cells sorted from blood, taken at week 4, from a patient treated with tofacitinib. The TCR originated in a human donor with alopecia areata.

The CDR3 nucleotides read TGCAGCTTACAGGGGATTGACACTGAAGCTTTCTTT. Amino acid sequence: CSLQGIDTEAFF. The J gene is TRBJ1-1, the V gene TRBV29-1; 7 nucleotides line up with TRBD1. With 8 bases clipped from V and 3 bases from J, the junction kept 6 bases outside the gene matches. Germline V gene sequence: CDR1 SQVTM, CDR2 ANQGSEA. The CDR3 consists of 12 residues.